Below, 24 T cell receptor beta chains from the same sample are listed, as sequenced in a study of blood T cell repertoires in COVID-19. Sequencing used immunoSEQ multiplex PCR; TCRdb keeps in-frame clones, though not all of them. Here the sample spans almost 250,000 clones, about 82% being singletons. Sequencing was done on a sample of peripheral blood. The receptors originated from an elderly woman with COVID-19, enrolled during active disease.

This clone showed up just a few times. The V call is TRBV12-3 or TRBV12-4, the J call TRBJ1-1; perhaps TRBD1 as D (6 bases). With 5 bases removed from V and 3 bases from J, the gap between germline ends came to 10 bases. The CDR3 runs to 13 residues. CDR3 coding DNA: TGTGCCAGCAGTCCACAGGGAGACACTGAAGCTTTCTTT. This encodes CASSPQGDTEAFF.

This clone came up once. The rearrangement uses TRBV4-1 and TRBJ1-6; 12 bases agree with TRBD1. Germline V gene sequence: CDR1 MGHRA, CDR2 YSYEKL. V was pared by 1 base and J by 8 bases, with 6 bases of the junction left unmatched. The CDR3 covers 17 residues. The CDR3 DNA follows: TGCGCCAGCAGCCAAGCGGGACAGGGGGCACGGCATTCACCCCTCCACTTT. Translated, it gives CASSQAGQGARHSPLHF.

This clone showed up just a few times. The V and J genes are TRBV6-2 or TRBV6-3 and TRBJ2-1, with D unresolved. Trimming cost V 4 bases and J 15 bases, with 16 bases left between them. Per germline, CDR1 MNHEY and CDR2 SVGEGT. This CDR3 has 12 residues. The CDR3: CASSSSSRTWFF. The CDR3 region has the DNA TGTGCCAGCAGTTCCTCGAGCCGCACTTGGTTCTTC.

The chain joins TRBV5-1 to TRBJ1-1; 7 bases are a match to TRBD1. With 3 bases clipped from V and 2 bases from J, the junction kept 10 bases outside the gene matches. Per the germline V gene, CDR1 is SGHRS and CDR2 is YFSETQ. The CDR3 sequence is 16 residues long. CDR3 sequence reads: CASSSNRRQGNTEAFF. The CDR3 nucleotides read TGCGCCAGCAGCTCGAACCGCAGACAGGGTAACACTGAAGCTTTCTTT.

CDR3 nucleotide sequence: TGTGCCAGCAGCTTAGGGGTCCCGGGACAGGGGAGGAATGAGCAGTTCTTC. Translated: CASSLGVPGQGRNEQFF. The chain couples TRBV7-2 to TRBJ2-1; 10 bases align to TRBD1. Per germline, CDR1 SGHTA and CDR2 FQGNSA. V shed 1 base and J 7 bases; nucleotides not matched to a gene: 10. The CDR3 is 17 residues long.

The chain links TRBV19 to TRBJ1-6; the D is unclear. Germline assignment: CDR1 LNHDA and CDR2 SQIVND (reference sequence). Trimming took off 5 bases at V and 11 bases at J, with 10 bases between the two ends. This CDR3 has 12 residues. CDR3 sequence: CASSWSGAPLHF. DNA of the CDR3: TGTGCCAGTAGTTGGTCCGGGGCACCCCTCCACTTT.

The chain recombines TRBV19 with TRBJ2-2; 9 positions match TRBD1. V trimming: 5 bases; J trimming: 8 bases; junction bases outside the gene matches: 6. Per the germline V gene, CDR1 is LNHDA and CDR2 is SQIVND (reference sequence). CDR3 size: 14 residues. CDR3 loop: CASSDTGGRGELFF. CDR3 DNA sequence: TGTGCCAGTAGTGATACAGGGGGCAGGGGGGAGCTGTTTTTT. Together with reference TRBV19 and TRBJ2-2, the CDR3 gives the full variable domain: DGGITQSPKYLFRKEGQNVTLSCEQNLNHDAMYWYRQDPGQGLRLIYYSQIVNDFQKGDIAEGYSVSREKKESFPLTVTSAQKNPTAFYLCASSDTGGRGELFFGEGSRLTVL.

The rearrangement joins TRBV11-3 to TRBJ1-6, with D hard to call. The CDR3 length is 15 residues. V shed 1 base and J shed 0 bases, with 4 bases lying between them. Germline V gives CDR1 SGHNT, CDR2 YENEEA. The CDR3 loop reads CASSLGSSYNSPLHF. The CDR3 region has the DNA TGTGCCAGCAGCTTAGGGAGCTCCTATAATTCACCCCTCCACTTT.

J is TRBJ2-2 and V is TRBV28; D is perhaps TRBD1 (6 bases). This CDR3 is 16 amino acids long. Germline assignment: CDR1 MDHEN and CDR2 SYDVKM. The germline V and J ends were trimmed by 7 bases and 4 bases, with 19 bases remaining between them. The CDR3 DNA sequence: TGTGCCAGCAAAAAAACAGGGTTTCGTGGCACCGGGGAGCTGTTTTTT. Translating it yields CASKKTGFRGTGELFF.

The CDR3 sequence is CASSFQGKRTYEQYF. DNA for the CDR3: TGTGCCAGCAGTTTCCAGGGAAAACGCACCTACGAGCAGTACTTC. The chain has TRBV27 and TRBJ2-7, with TRBD1 as a possible D gene (5 bases). Trimming stripped 3 bases from V and 2 bases from J, with 14 bases between. Germline V CDR1 and CDR2: MNHEY, SMNVEV (reference sequence). The CDR3 loop spans 15 amino acids.

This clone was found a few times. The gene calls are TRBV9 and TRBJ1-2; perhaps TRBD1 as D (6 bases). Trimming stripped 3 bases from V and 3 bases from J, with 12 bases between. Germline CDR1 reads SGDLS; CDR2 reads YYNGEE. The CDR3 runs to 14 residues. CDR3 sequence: CASSAAGEHYGYTF. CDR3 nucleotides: TGTGCCAGCAGCGCAGCAGGGGAACACTATGGCTACACCTTC.

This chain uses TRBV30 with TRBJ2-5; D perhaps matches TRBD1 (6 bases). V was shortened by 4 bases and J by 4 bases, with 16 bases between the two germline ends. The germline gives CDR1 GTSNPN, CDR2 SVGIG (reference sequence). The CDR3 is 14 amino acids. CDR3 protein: CAWTPRGKGETQYF. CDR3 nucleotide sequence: TGTGCCTGGACACCTAGGGGGAAGGGAGAGACCCAGTACTTC.

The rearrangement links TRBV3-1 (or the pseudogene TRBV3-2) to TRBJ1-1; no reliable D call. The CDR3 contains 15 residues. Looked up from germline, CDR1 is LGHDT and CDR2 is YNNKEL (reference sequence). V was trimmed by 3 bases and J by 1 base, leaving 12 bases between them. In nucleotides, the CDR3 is TGTGCCAGCAGCCATCTGGGTGGAGGGAACACTGAAGCTTTCTTT. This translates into CASSHLGGGNTEAFF.

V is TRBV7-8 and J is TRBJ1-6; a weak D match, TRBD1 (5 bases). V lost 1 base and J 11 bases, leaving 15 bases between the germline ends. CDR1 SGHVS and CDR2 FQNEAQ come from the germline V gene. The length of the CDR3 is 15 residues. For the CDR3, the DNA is TGTGCCAGCAGCTTAGTCATCCGGGGGGAAACACCCCTCCACTTT. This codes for CASSLVIRGETPLHF. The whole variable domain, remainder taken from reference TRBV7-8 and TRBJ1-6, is GAGVSQSPRYKVAKRGQDVALRCDPISGHVSLFWYQQALGQGPEFLTYFQNEAQLDKSGLPSDRFFAERPEGSVSTLKIQRTQQEDSAVYLCASSLVIRGETPLHFGNGTRLTVT.

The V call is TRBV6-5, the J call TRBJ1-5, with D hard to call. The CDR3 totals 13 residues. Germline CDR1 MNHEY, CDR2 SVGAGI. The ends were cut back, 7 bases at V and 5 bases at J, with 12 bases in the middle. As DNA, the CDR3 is TGTGCCAGCACGATGGCGAGGGATCAGCCCCAGCATTTT. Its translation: CASTMARDQPQHF.

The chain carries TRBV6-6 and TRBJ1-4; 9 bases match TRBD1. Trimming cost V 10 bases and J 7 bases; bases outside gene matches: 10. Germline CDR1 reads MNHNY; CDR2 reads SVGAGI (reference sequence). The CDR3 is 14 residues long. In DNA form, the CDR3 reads TGTGCCACAGGACCGGGACAGGGATTTGAAAAACTGTTTTTT. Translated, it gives CATGPGQGFEKLFF.

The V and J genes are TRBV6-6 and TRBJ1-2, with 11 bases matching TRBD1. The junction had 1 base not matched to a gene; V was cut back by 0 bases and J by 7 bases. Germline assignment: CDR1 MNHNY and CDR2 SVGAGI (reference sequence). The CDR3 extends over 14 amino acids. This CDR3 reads CASSYSGTGGGYTF. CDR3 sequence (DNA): TGTGCCAGCAGTTACTCGGGGACAGGGGGTGGCTACACCTTC.

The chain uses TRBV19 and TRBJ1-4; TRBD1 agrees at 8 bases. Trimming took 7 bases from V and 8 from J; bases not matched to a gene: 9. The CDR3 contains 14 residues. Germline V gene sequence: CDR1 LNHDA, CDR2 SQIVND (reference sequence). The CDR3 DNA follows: TGTGCCAGTACCTTAGGACAGGGAAGGGAAAAACTGTTTTTT. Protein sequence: CASTLGQGREKLFF.

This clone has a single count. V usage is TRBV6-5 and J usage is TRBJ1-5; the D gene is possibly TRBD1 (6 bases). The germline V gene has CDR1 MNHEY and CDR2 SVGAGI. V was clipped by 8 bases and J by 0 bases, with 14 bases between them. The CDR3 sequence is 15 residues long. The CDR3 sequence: CASEGGDTSNQPQHF. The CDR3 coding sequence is TGTGCCAGCGAGGGGGGGGACACTAGCAATCAGCCCCAGCATTTT.

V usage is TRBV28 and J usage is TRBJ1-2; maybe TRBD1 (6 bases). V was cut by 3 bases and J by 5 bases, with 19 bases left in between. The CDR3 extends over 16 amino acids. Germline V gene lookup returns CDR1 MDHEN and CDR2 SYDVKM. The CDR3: CASSFPGNQRGYGYTF. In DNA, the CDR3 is TGTGCCAGCAGTTTTCCCGGGAATCAGAGGGGGTATGGCTACACCTTC.

The CDR3 nucleotides are TGTGCCAGTAGGGCTAGCGGTAACACCGGGGAGCTGTTTTTT. Protein: CASRASGNTGELFF. The gene calls are TRBV19 and TRBJ2-2, with TRBD2 matching 7 bases. Trimming removed 6 bases from V and 2 bases from J; junction bases left unmatched: 3. Germline V gene data show CDR1 as LNHDA and CDR2 as SQIVND (reference sequence). CDR3 length: 14 amino acids.

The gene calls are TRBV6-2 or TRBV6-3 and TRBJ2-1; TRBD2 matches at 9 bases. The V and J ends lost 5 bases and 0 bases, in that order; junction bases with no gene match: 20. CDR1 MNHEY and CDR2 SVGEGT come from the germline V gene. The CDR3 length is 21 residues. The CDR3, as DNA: TGTGCCAGCAGTAAACCTTTGCGGGGGGGCCGTAAATCGAGCTCCTACAATGAGCAGTTCTTC. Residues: CASSKPLRGGRKSSSYNEQFF.

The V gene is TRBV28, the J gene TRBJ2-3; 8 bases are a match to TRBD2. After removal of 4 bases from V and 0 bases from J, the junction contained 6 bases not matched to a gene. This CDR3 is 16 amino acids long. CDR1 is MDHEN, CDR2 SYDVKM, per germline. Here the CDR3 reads CASSSSGGGSTDTQYF. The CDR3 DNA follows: TGTGCCAGCAGTTCCTCTGGCGGGGGGAGCACAGATACGCAGTATTTT.

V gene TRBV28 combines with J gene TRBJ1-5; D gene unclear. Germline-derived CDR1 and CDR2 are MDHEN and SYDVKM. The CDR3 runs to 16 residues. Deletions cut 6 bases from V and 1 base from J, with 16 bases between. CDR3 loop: CASRPSETTSNQPQHF. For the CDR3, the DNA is TGTGCCAGCAGACCGAGCGAAACCACCAGCAATCAGCCCCAGCATTTT.